This TCR beta chain emerged from a study of blood T cells in healthy people across ages. Findings and caveats of the study: In long-lived donors, naive CD4+ cell counts and diversity exceeded those of aged donors. Naive T cell percentage and TCR beta diversity correlated strongly.

The CDR3 loop spans 15 amino acids. Trimming took off 3 bases at V and 9 bases at J, with 18 bases between the two ends. CDR1 LGHNA and CDR2 YNFKEQ come from the germline V gene. This clonotype was seen more than once but under ten times. Its antigen is still unknown. A second roughly 6 to 11 cycle PCR used barcoded and J-beta primers. With 12 random nucleotides, a template-switch adaptor tagged each individual cDNA molecule. TCRdb processed the 5' RACE reads anew with MiXCR; each CDR3 protein has one entry. The repertoire consists of about 1.7 million distinct CDR3 sequences, with approximately 28% occurring once and the leading ten covering about 7.7%.

Sequencing input: blood. This chain joins TRBV4-2 and TRBJ2-4; TRBD2 is a possible D gene (6 bases). The source is a woman in her thirties in good health. CDR3 protein: CASSHLMAGLAIQYF. CDR3 coding DNA: TGTGCCAGCAGCCATCTGATGGCGGGGTTGGCCATTCAGTACTTC.